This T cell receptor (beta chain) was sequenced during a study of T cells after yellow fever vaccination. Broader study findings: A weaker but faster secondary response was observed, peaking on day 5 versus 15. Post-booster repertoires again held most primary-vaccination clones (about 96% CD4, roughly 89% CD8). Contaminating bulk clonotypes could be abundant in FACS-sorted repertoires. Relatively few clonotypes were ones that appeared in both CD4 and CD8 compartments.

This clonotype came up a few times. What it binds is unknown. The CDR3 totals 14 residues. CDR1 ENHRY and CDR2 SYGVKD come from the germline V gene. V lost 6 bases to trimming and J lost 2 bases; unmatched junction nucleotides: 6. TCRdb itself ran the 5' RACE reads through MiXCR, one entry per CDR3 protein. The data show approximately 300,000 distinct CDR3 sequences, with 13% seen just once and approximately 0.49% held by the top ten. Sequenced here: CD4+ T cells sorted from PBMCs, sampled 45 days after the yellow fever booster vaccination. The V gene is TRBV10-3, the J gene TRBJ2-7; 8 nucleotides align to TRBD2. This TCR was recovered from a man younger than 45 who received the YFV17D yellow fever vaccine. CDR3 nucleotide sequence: TGTGCCATCAGCCGGGGGGGACTAACCTACGAGCAGTACTTC. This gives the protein CAISRGGLTYEQYF.